The TCR beta chain under discussion was sequenced for a study of response to subunit inactivated influenza vaccine. On this clonotype itself: Its target is unknown.

MiXCR was run by TCRdb on the RT-PCR reads, yielding one entry per CDR3 protein. Of about 530,000 distinct CDR3 sequences listed, about 10% are singletons. Points from the study as a whole: Authors suggested each seasonal flu vaccination may recruit only limited numbers of new T cells.

This TCR was recovered from a man over 45 who received an inactivated influenza vaccine. Material: PBMCs from blood, obtained on the day of vaccination.

The CDR3 DNA reads TGTGCCAGCAGCCACCCGACACTGGACAGGGCAGAAGAGACCCAGTACTTC. Amino acids: CASSHPTLDRAEETQYF. The chain carries TRBV4-2 and TRBJ2-5; 8 bases match TRBD1. This CDR3 has 17 amino acids. Germline CDR1 reads LGHNA; CDR2 reads YNFKEQ. The ends lost 3 bases at V and 3 bases at J; junction bases unmatched: 12.